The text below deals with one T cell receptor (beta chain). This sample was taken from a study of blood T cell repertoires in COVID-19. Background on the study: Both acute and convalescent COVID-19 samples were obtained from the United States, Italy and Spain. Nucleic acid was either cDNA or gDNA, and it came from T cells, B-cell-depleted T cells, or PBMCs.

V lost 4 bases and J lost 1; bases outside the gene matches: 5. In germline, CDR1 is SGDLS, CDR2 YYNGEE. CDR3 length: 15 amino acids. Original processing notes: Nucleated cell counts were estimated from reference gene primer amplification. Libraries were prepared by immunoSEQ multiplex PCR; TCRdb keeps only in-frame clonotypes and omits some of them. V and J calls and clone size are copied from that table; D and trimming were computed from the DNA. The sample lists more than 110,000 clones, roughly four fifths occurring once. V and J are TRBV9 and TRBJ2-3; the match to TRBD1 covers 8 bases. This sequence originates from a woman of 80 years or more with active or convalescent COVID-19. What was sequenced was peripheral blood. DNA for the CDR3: TGTGCCAGCAGCATTCGGACAGGGCGCACAGATACGCAGTATTTT. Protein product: CASSIRTGRTDTQYF.